The 30 T cell receptor beta chains listed next were all sequenced from one sample in a study of preoperative IRX-2 immunotherapy in early breast cancer. Treatment given: preoperative locoregional IRX-2 cytokine immunotherapy. Only in-frame clones appear in the TCRdb table, and some are missing; sequencing was by immunoSEQ multiplex PCR. This table has around 62,000 clones, around 94% appearing once. The sample was acquired from a patient treated with IRX-2 immunotherapy. All receptors derive from a human donor with breast cancer.

This chain connects TRBV10-3 to TRBJ1-6; TRBD1 might be the D (6 bases). This CDR3 is built from 15 residues. V was clipped by 2 bases and J by 5 bases, with 10 bases between them. Per germline, CDR1 ENHRY and CDR2 SYGVKD. This CDR3 is CAISEGQSNNSPLHF. The CDR3 DNA follows: TGTGCCATCAGTGAGGGACAGAGTAATAATTCACCCCTCCACTTT.

This chain connects TRBV5-6 to TRBJ1-5, with TRBD1 as a possible D gene (6 bases). V was clipped by 3 bases and J by 2 bases, with 12 bases between them. Germline V gene lookup returns CDR1 SGHDT and CDR2 YYEEEE. The CDR3 is made up of 15 amino acids. The CDR3 bases are TGTGCCAGCAGCTCGGCGGGGGGGCGCAATCAGCCCCAGCATTTT. Translating gives CASSSAGGRNQPQHF.

This clone was counted once. The chain links TRBV25-1 to TRBJ2-5; no firm D call. The CDR3 covers 13 residues. The germline gives CDR1 MGHDK, CDR2 SYGVNS. Between the trimmed V and J ends, which lost 3 bases and 1 base, there was a span of 6 bases. The DNA of the CDR3 is TGTGCCAGCAGTGACAGTGTCCAAGAGACCCAGTACTTC. Protein product: CASSDSVQETQYF.

The rearrangement joins TRBV9 to TRBJ2-2, with TRBD1 matching 10 bases. In germline, CDR1 is SGDLS, CDR2 YYNGEE. There are 16 residues in the CDR3. V lost 4 bases and J lost 3; bases outside the gene matches: 6. CDR3 residues: CASSRPGTGDTGELFF. The CDR3, as DNA: TGTGCCAGCAGCCGACCGGGGACAGGGGACACCGGGGAGCTGTTTTTT.

This chain joins TRBV5-1 and TRBJ2-7; a possible D gene is TRBD2 (5 bases). This CDR3 spans 15 amino acids. Looked up from germline, CDR1 is SGHRS and CDR2 is YFSETQ. Trimming stripped 4 bases from V and 4 bases from J, with 18 bases between. The CDR3 bases are TGCGCCAGCAGCGCGGCGGGTACTGGCAGGTACGAGCAGTACTTC. Residues: CASSAAGTGRYEQYF. The full variable domain, completed using reference TRBV5-1 and TRBJ2-7, is KAGVTQTPRYLIKTRGQQVTLSCSPISGHRSVSWYQQTPGQGLQFLFEYFSETQRNKGNFPGRFSGRQFSNSRSEMNVSTLELGDSALYLCASSAAGTGRYEQYFGPGTRLTVT.

The chain combines TRBV30 with TRBJ2-7, with TRBD1 matching over 7 bases. V trimming: 1 base; J trimming: 3 bases; junction bases outside the gene matches: 0. The CDR3 runs 12 residues. Germline CDR1 reads GTSNPN; CDR2 reads SVGIG (reference sequence). The CDR3 reads CAWSGTGYEQYF. The CDR3 DNA sequence: TGTGCCTGGAGTGGGACAGGCTACGAGCAGTACTTC.

This sequence joins TRBV6-6 and TRBJ1-6, with D possibly TRBD1 on 5 matching bases. Germline CDR1 is MNHNY and CDR2 is SVGAGI (reference sequence). The V end lost 0 bases, the J end lost 13 bases, and 10 bases lay between the germline ends. The CDR3 covers 13 residues. CDR3 region: CASSYSIQGPLHF. CDR3 DNA: TGTGCCAGCAGTTACTCGATTCAGGGCCCCCTCCACTTT.

This chain joins TRBV4-3 and TRBJ1-2; perhaps TRBD1 as D (6 bases). The germline gives CDR1 LGHNA, CDR2 YSLEER. The germline V and J ends were trimmed by 3 bases and 0 bases, with 14 bases remaining between them. The CDR3 is made up of 16 amino acids. The CDR3: CASSHRTGRANYGYTF. DNA for the CDR3: TGCGCCAGCAGCCATAGAACAGGGAGGGCTAACTATGGCTACACCTTC.

The chain is built from TRBV5-6 and TRBJ2-3; D perhaps matches TRBD2 (6 bases). CDR3 length: 17 residues. CDR1 is SGHDT, CDR2 YYEEEE, per germline. V was trimmed by 1 base and J by 5 bases, leaving 20 bases between them. The CDR3 nucleotides are TGTGCCAGCAGCTTGCTCTTCTCGGGGGTGAAAGTAGATACGCAGTATTTT. It encodes CASSLLFSGVKVDTQYF.

V gene TRBV5-4 combines with J gene TRBJ2-3, with TRBD2 identical over 13 bases. From germline, CDR1 is SGHNT and CDR2 YYREEE (reference sequence). The CDR3 covers 16 residues. Trimming at V came to 1 base and at J to 5 bases, leaving 4 bases not matched to a gene. CDR3 amino acids: CASSLSTSGGLDTQYF. CDR3 DNA: TGTGCCAGCAGCTTGTCGACTAGCGGGGGGTTAGATACGCAGTATTTT.

The chain is built from TRBV4-1 and TRBJ2-7; possibly TRBD1 for D (5 bases). Germline V gene lookup returns CDR1 MGHRA and CDR2 YSYEKL. V gave up 0 bases and J gave up 3 bases, with 9 bases separating them. CDR3 length: 14 amino acids. DNA of the CDR3: TGCGCCAGCAGCCAAGATCAGGGCTACTACGAGCAGTACTTC. Its protein product is CASSQDQGYYEQYF.

The chain uses TRBV11-3 and TRBJ2-1; 11 bases fit TRBD2. The V gene's germline CDR1 is SGHNT and CDR2 YENEEA. The CDR3 consists of 16 residues. Trimming at V came to 5 bases and at J to 5 bases, leaving 8 bases not matched to a gene. Here the CDR3 DNA reads TGTGCCAGCAGCGAAGGATCTAGCGGGAGGAACAATGAGCAGTTCTTC. Protein: CASSEGSSGRNNEQFF.

The chain recombines TRBV28 with TRBJ1-2; D uncertain. The germline V gene encodes CDR1 MDHEN and CDR2 SYDVKM. The CDR3 covers 13 residues. Trimming took off 2 bases at V and 4 bases at J, with 8 bases between the two ends. In DNA, the CDR3 is TGTGCCAGCAGTTTAGGAGGATTCTATGGCTACACCTTC. It yields the protein CASSLGGFYGYTF.

This chain connects TRBV19 to TRBJ1-2, with 11 nucleotides matching TRBD1. Germline-derived CDR1 and CDR2 are LNHDA and SQIVND (reference sequence). The CDR3 covers 14 residues. V trimming: 7 bases; J trimming: 8 bases; junction bases outside the gene matches: 9. The CDR3 here is CASTWTGGFRGYTF. DNA for the CDR3: TGTGCCAGTACCTGGACAGGGGGCTTCCGCGGCTACACCTTC.

This rearrangement joins TRBV5-1 to TRBJ2-3; tentatively, D is TRBD1 (6 bases). V was cut by 4 bases and J by 2 bases, with 14 bases left in between. CDR1 is SGHRS, CDR2 YFSETQ, per germline. This CDR3 spans 15 amino acids. The CDR3 DNA reads as TGCGCCAGCAGCAGCCGACAGGCGAACACAGATACGCAGTATTTT. Translation: CASSSRQANTDTQYF. Full variable domain (outside the CDR3, taken from reference TRBV5-1 and TRBJ2-3): KAGVTQTPRYLIKTRGQQVTLSCSPISGHRSVSWYQQTPGQGLQFLFEYFSETQRNKGNFPGRFSGRQFSNSRSEMNVSTLELGDSALYLCASSSRQANTDTQYFGPGTRLTVL.

The V call is TRBV5-6, the J call TRBJ2-5; 7 positions agree with TRBD1. The trim removed 4 bases at V and 6 bases at J, leaving 12 bases unmatched. The CDR3 spans 15 residues. Germline V CDR1 and CDR2: SGHDT, YYEEEE. CDR3 residues: CASSNSRQGLKTQYF. The CDR3 DNA reads TGTGCCAGCAGCAATTCAAGACAGGGTTTAAAGACCCAGTACTTC.

V and J are TRBV5-5 and TRBJ2-4; D tentatively fits TRBD1 or TRBD2 (5 bases each). CDR1 and CDR2 from the germline V gene are SGHKS and YYEKEE (reference sequence). This CDR3 has 15 amino acids. Deletions cut 0 bases from V and 10 bases from J, with 17 bases between. The CDR3, as DNA: TGTGCCAGCAGCTTGGACTCCGGGAACTGGGGGATTCAGTACTTC. Its protein product is CASSLDSGNWGIQYF. Looking up the rest from reference TRBV5-5 and TRBJ2-4 gives the full variable domain: DAGVTQSPTHLIKTRGQQVTLRCSPISGHKSVSWYQQVLGQGPQFIFQYYEKEERGRGNFPDRFSARQFPNYSSELNVNALLLGDSALYLCASSLDSGNWGIQYFGAGTRLSVL.

This chain joins TRBV7-9 and TRBJ2-1; 14 bases are shared with TRBD2. There are 16 residues in the CDR3. V lost 5 bases to trimming and J lost 7 bases; unmatched junction nucleotides: 7. Germline CDR1 SEHNR, CDR2 FQNEAQ (reference sequence). The CDR3 sequence is CASSLRLAGGKNEQFF. The CDR3 bases are TGTGCCAGCAGCCTAAGACTAGCGGGAGGGAAGAATGAGCAGTTCTTC.

The rearrangement joins TRBV11-2 to TRBJ2-7; 14 nucleotides match TRBD2. The length of the CDR3 is 15 residues. CDR1 and CDR2 (germline): SGHAT, FQNNGV. J lost 3 bases, V lost 5 bases, and 3 bases had no gene match. In nucleotides, the CDR3 is TGTGCCAGCAGCGTAGGGACTAGCGGGAGCTACGAGCAGTACTTC. This sequence encodes CASSVGTSGSYEQYF.

The chain recombines TRBV5-1 with TRBJ2-3; D remains ambiguous. This CDR3 contains 13 residues. Trimming left V 4 bases short and J 4 bases short, with 10 bases between. Germline CDR1 is SGHRS and CDR2 is YFSETQ. The CDR3 nucleotides read TGCGCCAGCAGCCCCTCTCCCCCAGATACGCAGTATTTT. Its translation is CASSPSPPDTQYF.

The rearrangement links TRBV6-5 to TRBJ2-1; 7 bases agree with TRBD1. Trimming took 5 bases from V and 7 from J; bases not matched to a gene: 2. The CDR3 runs 12 residues. The germline CDR1 and CDR2 sequences are MNHEY and SVGAGI. The CDR3, as DNA: TGTGCCAGCAGTCGGACAGGAAATGAGCAGTTCTTC. The encoded protein is CASSRTGNEQFF.

The J gene is TRBJ1-2, the V gene TRBV5-5; 12 bases are shared with TRBD1. This CDR3 contains 15 residues. V shed 4 bases, J shed 4 bases, and the junction held 5 bases outside the gene matches. CDR1 is SGHKS, CDR2 YYEKEE, per germline (reference sequence). Written as DNA, the CDR3 is TGTGCCAGCAGCGGTGGGACAGGGGGCCTCTATGGCTACACCTTC. Residues: CASSGGTGGLYGYTF.

The chain has TRBV11-1 and TRBJ2-5; D remains unclear. CDR1 and CDR2 (germline): SGHAT, FQDESV (reference sequence). The CDR3 contains 13 residues. Trimming cost V 1 base and J 5 bases, with 8 bases left between them. CDR3 loop: CASSLGPRETQYF. The CDR3 DNA reads TGTGCCAGCAGCTTAGGCCCGCGGGAGACCCAGTACTTC.

In nucleotides, the CDR3 is TGTGCCAGCAGTTTATTCCGGACTAGCGGGCGCTACGAGCAGTACTTC. Its protein is CASSLFRTSGRYEQYF. This chain links TRBV28 with TRBJ2-5; 11 nucleotides match TRBD2. The DNA end is a closer match to TRBJ2-7, so the J assignment may be wrong. The germline V gene has CDR1 MDHEN and CDR2 SYDVKM. The length of the CDR3 is 16 residues.

This sequence joins TRBV18 and TRBJ1-3; TRBD1 might be the D (5 bases). CDR3 length: 12 residues. V lost 2 bases, J lost 8 bases, and 7 bases lay in between. Germline values: CDR1 KGHSH, CDR2 LQKENI. For the CDR3, the DNA is TGTGCCAGCTCACCAGGGGCAGACACCATATATTTT. Its protein is CASSPGADTIYF.

The rearrangement joins TRBV18 to TRBJ1-1; 11 bases fit TRBD1. J lost 11 bases, V lost 6 bases, and 11 bases had no gene match. This CDR3 spans 14 amino acids. Per germline, CDR1 KGHSH and CDR2 LQKENI. Written as DNA, the CDR3 is TGTGCCAGCTCCCCCGGGACAGGGGGTATCAAGGCTTTCTTT. Protein sequence: CASSPGTGGIKAFF. Looking up the rest from reference TRBV18 and TRBJ1-1 gives the full variable domain: NAGVMQNPRHLVRRRGQEARLRCSPMKGHSHVYWYRQLPEEGLKFMVYLQKENIIDESGMPKERFSAEFPKEGPSILRIQQVVRGDSAAYFCASSPGTGGIKAFFGQGTRLTVV.

V gene TRBV7-2 combines with J gene TRBJ2-3; D unresolved. CDR1 is SGHTA and CDR2 is FQGNSA in the germline V gene. The V gene lost 2 bases and the J gene lost 2 bases, with 8 bases spanning the gap. The CDR3 consists of 14 residues. The CDR3 loop is CASSLMGNTDTQYF. The CDR3 DNA is TGTGCCAGCAGCTTAATGGGGAACACAGATACGCAGTATTTT. Full variable domain (rest looked up from reference TRBV7-2 and TRBJ2-3): GAGVSQSPSNKVTEKGKDVELRCDPISGHTALYWYRQSLGQGLEFLIYFQGNSAPDKSGLPSDRFSAERTGGSVSTLTIQRTQQEDSAVYLCASSLMGNTDTQYFGPGTRLTVL.

The V call is TRBV27, the J call TRBJ2-7, with D hard to call. This CDR3 is built from 13 residues. CDR1 MNHEY and CDR2 SMNVEV come from the germline V gene (reference sequence). V was trimmed by 3 bases and J by 6 bases, leaving 12 bases between them. The CDR3 region is CASSFGPIPEQYF. CDR3 bases: TGTGCCAGCAGTTTCGGACCCATCCCCGAGCAGTACTTC.

The chain joins TRBV5-4 to TRBJ1-1; D call uncertain. Looked up from germline, CDR1 is SGHNT and CDR2 is YYREEE (reference sequence). V lost 2 bases to trimming and J lost 10 bases, with 12 bases between them. This CDR3 spans 12 amino acids. The CDR3 DNA reads as TGTGCCAGCAGCTTCAGCCCCGGTCCAGCTTTCTTT. Its protein is CASSFSPGPAFF.

J is TRBJ2-1 and V is TRBV7-3; TRBD2 matches at 10 bases. Germline trimming cut 2 bases from V and 9 bases from J; bases unmatched to any gene: 7. Germline lookup yields CDR1 SGHTA and CDR2 FQGTGA. CDR3 size: 15 residues. The CDR3 DNA reads TGTGCCAGCAGCTTACTGCTAGCGGGAGCTAGTGAGCAGTTCTTC. It yields the protein CASSLLLAGASEQFF.